Listed here are 23 T cell receptor beta chains from one sample, sequenced in a study of vaccination effects on CD4 cells after COVID-19. Sequencing in the ViraFEST assay came after antigen-specific CD4+ T cells had been expanded with viral peptide pools, which were used to stimulate PBMC. CD4+ T cell isolation took place after 10 days of culture. The vaccine recipients had no prior SARS-CoV-2 infection, with negative nucleocapsid antibodies. Sequencing used immunoSEQ multiplex PCR; TCRdb keeps in-frame clones, though not all of them. This table holds tens of thousands of clones, around three quarters found once. For these receptors, no antigen is known. Sequences were derived from CD4+ T cells from PBMCs cultured with HCoV-OC43 spike peptides, sampled before COVID-19 vaccination. Subset here: HCoV-OC43 spike overlapping peptide pool stimulation. These receptors were collected from a human donor who received a COVID-19 vaccine.

The chain links TRBV5-1 to TRBJ1-1; perhaps TRBD1 as D (6 bases). Germline V lookup: CDR1 SGHRS, CDR2 YFSETQ. The CDR3 is made up of 14 amino acids. V shed 2 bases and J shed 2 bases, with 10 bases lying between them. This chain's CDR3 is CASSFGQINTEAFF. CDR3 nucleotides: TGCGCCAGCAGCTTTGGACAGATAAACACTGAAGCTTTCTTT. Full variable domain (rest looked up from reference TRBV5-1 and TRBJ1-1): KAGVTQTPRYLIKTRGQQVTLSCSPISGHRSVSWYQQTPGQGLQFLFEYFSETQRNKGNFPGRFSGRQFSNSRSEMNVSTLELGDSALYLCASSFGQINTEAFFGQGTRLTVV.

This clone occurred a few times. The chain joins TRBV28 to TRBJ1-1, with unresolved D. V lost 5 bases and J 1 base, leaving 11 bases between the germline ends. The CDR3 totals 14 residues. The germline V gene encodes CDR1 MDHEN and CDR2 SYDVKM. As DNA, the CDR3 is TGTGCCAGCAGTCCCCCGGGCGGGAACACTGAAGCTTTCTTT. This gives the protein CASSPPGGNTEAFF.

The J gene is TRBJ1-3, the V gene TRBV7-2, with D maybe TRBD1 (5 bases). The CDR3 runs 18 residues. V was shortened by 5 bases and J by 0 bases, with 20 bases between the two germline ends. Germline V lookup: CDR1 SGHTA, CDR2 FQGNSA. CDR3: CASSLMIPGPLSGNTIYF. For the CDR3, the DNA is TGTGCCAGCAGCCTTATGATACCGGGACCGCTCTCTGGAAACACCATATATTTT.

This chain uses TRBV18 with TRBJ2-5; D possibly uses TRBD1 or TRBD2 (5 bases each). Trimming removed 2 bases at V and 3 bases at J, with 10 bases between. The CDR3 is 14 residues long. Germline CDR1 and CDR2: KGHSH and LQKENI. The CDR3 sequence is CASSPRQGEETQYF. CDR3 DNA sequence: TGTGCCAGCTCACCAAGGCAGGGAGAAGAGACCCAGTACTTC. Together with reference TRBV18 and TRBJ2-5, the CDR3 gives the full variable domain: NAGVMQNPRHLVRRRGQEARLRCSPMKGHSHVYWYRQLPEEGLKFMVYLQKENIIDESGMPKERFSAEFPKEGPSILRIQQVVRGDSAAYFCASSPRQGEETQYFGPGTRLLVL.

This clone was counted between two and nine times. The genes are TRBV6-6 and TRBJ2-1; D is undetermined. This CDR3 contains 14 residues. The V gene's germline CDR1 is MNHNY and CDR2 SVGAGI (reference sequence). The germline V and J ends were trimmed by 5 bases and 7 bases, with 15 bases remaining between them. The CDR3 sequence: CASSDYSAENEQFF. The CDR3 DNA follows: TGTGCCAGCAGTGATTACTCCGCGGAGAATGAGCAGTTCTTC.

The V call is TRBV4-1, the J call TRBJ1-6; possible D gene TRBD1, 6 bases. The germline gives CDR1 MGHRA, CDR2 YSYEKL. The CDR3 runs 16 residues. Trimming shortened V by 0 bases and J by 6 bases, and 12 bases separated the two germline ends. CDR3 residues: CASSQDLGGSNSPLHF. The CDR3 region has the DNA TGCGCCAGCAGCCAAGATTTGGGGGGCTCTAATTCACCCCTCCACTTT.

This clone appeared a single time. The chain has TRBV6-5 and TRBJ1-4, with D possibly matching TRBD1 (5 bases). Trimming removed 0 bases from V and 7 bases from J, with 12 bases in between. Germline V gene sequence: CDR1 MNHEY, CDR2 SVGAGI. This CDR3 region has 15 residues. CDR3 residues: CASSYSDRSPEKLFF. The CDR3 coding sequence is TGTGCCAGCAGTTACTCCGACAGAAGCCCTGAAAAACTGTTTTTT.

The chain uses TRBV4-3 and TRBJ2-5, with TRBD2 as a possible D gene (6 bases). The germline V gene has CDR1 LGHNA and CDR2 YSLEER. V lost 1 base and J 10 bases, leaving 19 bases between the germline ends. The CDR3 consists of 15 residues. CDR3 sequence reads: CASSQASLSLGGQYF. The CDR3 coding sequence is TGCGCCAGCAGCCAAGCTTCTTTGTCCCTCGGGGGCCAGTACTTC.

A note on this clone: At one end the junction does not follow the germline gene, possibly because of a read error. This chain links TRBV5-1 with TRBJ1-4, with D tentatively TRBD1 (5 bases). Germline V lookup: CDR1 SGHRS, CDR2 YFSETQ. CDR3 size: 14 residues. This chain's CDR3 is CAGRPRGPNEKLFF. Written as DNA, the CDR3 is TGCGCCGGCAGGCCAAGGGGACCGAATGAAAAACTGTTTTTT. Looking up the rest from reference TRBV5-1 and TRBJ1-4 gives the full variable domain: KAGVTQTPRYLIKTRGQQVTLSCSPISGHRSVSWYQQTPGQGLQFLFEYFSETQRNKGNFPGRFSGRQFSNSRSEMNVSTLELGDSALYLCAGRPRGPNEKLFFGSGTQLSVL.

The gene calls are TRBV29-1 and TRBJ2-5; 8 positions match TRBD1. V was pared by 6 bases and J by 5 bases, with 5 bases of the junction left unmatched. Germline assignment: CDR1 SQVTM and CDR2 ANQGSEA. The CDR3 loop spans 12 amino acids. The chain's CDR3 is CSVTRGHETQYF. CDR3 nucleotide sequence: TGCAGCGTCACCAGGGGGCATGAGACCCAGTACTTC.

The chain couples TRBV10-3 to TRBJ2-3, with TRBD1 matching 7 bases. CDR1 and CDR2 from the germline V gene are ENHRY and SYGVKD. V lost 2 bases and J lost 1; bases outside the gene matches: 6. The CDR3 extends over 16 amino acids. In DNA form, the CDR3 reads TGTGCCATCAGTGAGCTAGGGGGCGGTGGCACAGATACGCAGTATTTT. Amino acids: CAISELGGGGTDTQYF.

The chain couples TRBV18 to TRBJ1-1; unclear D gene. This CDR3 comprises 13 residues. V shed 0 bases and J shed 3 bases, with 5 bases lying between them. Per germline, CDR1 KGHSH and CDR2 LQKENI. The CDR3 sequence is CASSPPSYTEAFF. The CDR3, as DNA: TGTGCCAGCTCACCACCTTCTTACACTGAAGCTTTCTTT. Using reference TRBV18 and TRBJ1-1 for the parts outside the CDR3, the full variable domain is NAGVMQNPRHLVRRRGQEARLRCSPMKGHSHVYWYRQLPEEGLKFMVYLQKENIIDESGMPKERFSAEFPKEGPSILRIQQVVRGDSAAYFCASSPPSYTEAFFGQGTRLTVV.

The chain is built from TRBV9 and TRBJ2-1, with D tentatively TRBD1 or TRBD2 (6 bases each). Trimming pared 0 bases from V and 0 bases from J, leaving 22 bases between. This CDR3 is built from 20 residues. Looked up from germline, CDR1 is SGDLS and CDR2 is YYNGEE. The CDR3 loop reads CASSVGLGGGVGSSYNEQFF. CDR3 coding DNA: TGTGCCAGCAGCGTAGGATTAGGTGGGGGCGTCGGGAGCTCCTACAATGAGCAGTTCTTC.

The V call is TRBV9, the J call TRBJ1-3, with a tentative D call TRBD1 (6 bases). The CDR3 has 14 amino acids. Germline-derived CDR1 and CDR2 are SGDLS and YYNGEE. V dropped 0 bases and J dropped 3 bases, with 7 bases sitting between them. CDR3 residues: CASSVVGGGNTIYF. CDR3 DNA: TGTGCCAGCAGCGTAGTAGGGGGTGGAAACACCATATATTTT.

V gene TRBV30 combines with J gene TRBJ2-7; weak D call: TRBD1 (6 bases). The V gene's germline CDR1 is GTSNPN and CDR2 SVGIG (reference sequence). V shed 5 bases and J shed 1 base, with 12 bases lying between them. CDR3 length equals 13 residues. CDR3 DNA sequence: TGTGCCTGGGTTCTACAGGGATCCTACGAGCAGTACGTC. Protein: CAWVLQGSYEQYV.

The V gene is TRBV4-3, the J gene TRBJ1-2, with 7 positions matching TRBD1. The CDR3 has 16 residues. The V gene's germline CDR1 is LGHNA and CDR2 YSLEER. Trimming removed 3 bases from V and 2 bases from J; junction bases left unmatched: 9. CDR3 DNA sequence: TGCGCCAGCAGCCAGAGAGGGACAGCCGTAAACTATGGCTACACCTTC. Its protein is CASSQRGTAVNYGYTF.

V and J are TRBV3-1 (or the pseudogene TRBV3-2) and TRBJ2-2; no firm D call. V shed 7 bases and J shed 5 bases, with 17 bases lying between them. Germline V gene lookup returns CDR1 LGHDT and CDR2 YNNKEL (reference sequence). The CDR3 is 15 residues long. DNA for the CDR3: TGTGCCAGCACCGGAACGGGCGTAAAGACCGGGGAGCTGTTTTTT. Protein product: CASTGTGVKTGELFF.

The chain is built from TRBV29-1 and TRBJ1-2; D is possibly TRBD1 (6 bases). The CDR3 spans 14 residues. Germline V gene lookup returns CDR1 SQVTM and CDR2 ANQGSEA. V was pared by 0 bases and J by 4 bases, with 12 bases between. For the CDR3, the DNA is TGCAGCGTTGAAGATGGAGGGGGTTTCTATGGCTACACCTTC. Translation gives CSVEDGGGFYGYTF.

The chain has TRBV29-1 and TRBJ2-3; TRBD2 agrees at 10 bases. Germline-derived CDR1 and CDR2 are SQVTM and ANQGSEA. The CDR3 runs to 16 residues. With 4 bases clipped from V and 2 bases from J, the junction kept 9 bases outside the gene matches. DNA of the CDR3: TGCAGCGTTGCCAAACTAGCGGGACAAACCACAGATACGCAGTATTTT. It codes for CSVAKLAGQTTDTQYF.

A few counts support this clone. The CDR3 region has the DNA TGTGCCAGCAGTGGTCGGATAGGTCAGATGAACACTGAAGCTTTCTTT. It codes for CASSGRIGQMNTEAFF. J is TRBJ1-1 and V is TRBV6-1; the D is unclear. Deletions cut 4 bases from V and 0 bases from J, with 15 bases between. The CDR3 has 16 residues. Germline V lookup: CDR1 MNHNS, CDR2 SASEGT.

The chain joins TRBV12-5 to TRBJ2-7, with TRBD1 matching 8 bases. CDR1 and CDR2 (germline): LGHNT, FRNRAP. There are 15 residues in the CDR3. Losses at the gene ends were 0 bases for V and 2 bases for J; bases not matched to a gene: 3. The CDR3 sequence: CASGLVRDRTYEQYV. CDR3 DNA: TGTGCTAGTGGTTTGGTCCGGGACAGGACCTACGAGCAGTACGTC.

This chain joins TRBV10-1 and TRBJ2-2; D is undetermined. Germline V gene lookup returns CDR1 WNHNN and CDR2 SYGVQD (reference sequence). The ends were cut back, 3 bases at V and 6 bases at J, with 8 bases in the middle. The CDR3 runs 13 residues. CDR3 DNA sequence: TGCGCCAGCAGTGATCGGCGTTCCGGGGAGCTGTTTTTT. The encoded protein is CASSDRRSGELFF.

CDR3 DNA sequence: TGTGCCAGCAGTCCCGGACAGGTCTCAAACTATGGCTACACCTTC. This translates into CASSPGQVSNYGYTF. V and J are TRBV27 and TRBJ1-2; 7 nucleotides agree with TRBD1. J lost 2 bases, V lost 5 bases, and 8 bases had no gene match. Germline CDR1 is MNHEY and CDR2 is SMNVEV (reference sequence). This CDR3 is 15 amino acids long.